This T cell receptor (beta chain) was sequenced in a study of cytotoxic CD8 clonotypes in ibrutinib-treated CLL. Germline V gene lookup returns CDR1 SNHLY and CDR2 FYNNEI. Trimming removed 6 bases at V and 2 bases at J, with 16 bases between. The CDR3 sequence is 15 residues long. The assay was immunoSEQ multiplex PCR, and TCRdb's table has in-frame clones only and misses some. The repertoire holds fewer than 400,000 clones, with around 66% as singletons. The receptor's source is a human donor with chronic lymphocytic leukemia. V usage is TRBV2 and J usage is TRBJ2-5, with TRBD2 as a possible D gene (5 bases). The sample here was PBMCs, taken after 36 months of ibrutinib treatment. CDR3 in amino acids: CASRPIEGKQETQYF. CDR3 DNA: TGTGCCAGCAGACCAATTGAGGGAAAACAAGAGACCCAGTACTTC.